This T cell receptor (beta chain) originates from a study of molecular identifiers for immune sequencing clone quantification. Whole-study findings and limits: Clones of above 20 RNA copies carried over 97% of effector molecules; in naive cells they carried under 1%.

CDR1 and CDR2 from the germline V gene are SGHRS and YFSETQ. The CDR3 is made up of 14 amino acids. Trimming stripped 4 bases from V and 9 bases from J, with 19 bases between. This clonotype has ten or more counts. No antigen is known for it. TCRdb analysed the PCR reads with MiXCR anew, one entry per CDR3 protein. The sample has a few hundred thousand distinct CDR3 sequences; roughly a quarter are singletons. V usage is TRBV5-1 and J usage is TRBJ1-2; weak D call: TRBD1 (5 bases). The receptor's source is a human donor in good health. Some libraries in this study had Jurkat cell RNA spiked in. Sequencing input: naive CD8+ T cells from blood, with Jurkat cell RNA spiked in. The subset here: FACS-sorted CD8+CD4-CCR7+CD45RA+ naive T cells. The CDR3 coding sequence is TGCGCCAGCAGCCTCGATCAGGGAACAGCGAGCTACACCTTC. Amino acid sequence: CASSLDQGTASYTF.